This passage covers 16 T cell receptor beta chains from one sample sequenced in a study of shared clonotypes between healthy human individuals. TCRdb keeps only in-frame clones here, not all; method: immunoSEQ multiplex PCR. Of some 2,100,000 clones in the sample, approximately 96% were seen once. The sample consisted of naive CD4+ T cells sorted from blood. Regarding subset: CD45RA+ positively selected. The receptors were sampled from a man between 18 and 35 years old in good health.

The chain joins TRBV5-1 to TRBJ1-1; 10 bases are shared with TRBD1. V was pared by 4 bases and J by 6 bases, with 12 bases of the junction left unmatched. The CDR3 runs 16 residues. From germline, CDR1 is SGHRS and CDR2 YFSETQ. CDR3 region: CASSAGTGEGRAEAFF. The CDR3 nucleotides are TGCGCCAGCAGCGCAGGGACAGGGGAGGGTCGGGCTGAAGCTTTCTTT.

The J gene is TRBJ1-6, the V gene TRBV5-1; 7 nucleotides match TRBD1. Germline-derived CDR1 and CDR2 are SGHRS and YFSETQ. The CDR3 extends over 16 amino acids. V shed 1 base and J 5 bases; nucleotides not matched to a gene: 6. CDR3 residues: CASSLFAGGNNSPLHF. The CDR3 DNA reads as TGCGCCAGCAGCTTGTTTGCAGGGGGTAATAATTCACCCCTCCACTTT.

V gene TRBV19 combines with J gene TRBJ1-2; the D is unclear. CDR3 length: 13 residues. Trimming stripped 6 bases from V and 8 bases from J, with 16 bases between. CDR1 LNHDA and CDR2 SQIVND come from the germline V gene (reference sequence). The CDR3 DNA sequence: TGTGCCAGTAGAGATGGCCACCTCGGGGGCTACACCTTC. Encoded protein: CASRDGHLGGYTF.

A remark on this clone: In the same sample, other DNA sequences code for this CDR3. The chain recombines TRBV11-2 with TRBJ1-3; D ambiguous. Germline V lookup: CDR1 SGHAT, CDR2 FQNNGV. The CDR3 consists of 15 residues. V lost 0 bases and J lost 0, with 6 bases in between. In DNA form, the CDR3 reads TGTGCCAGCAGCTTAGATCGAGCCTCTGGAAACACCATATATTTT. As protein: CASSLDRASGNTIYF.

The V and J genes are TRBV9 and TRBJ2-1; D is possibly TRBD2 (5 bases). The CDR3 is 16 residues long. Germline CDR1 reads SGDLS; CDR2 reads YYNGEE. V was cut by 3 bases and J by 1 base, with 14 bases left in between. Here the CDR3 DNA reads TGTGCCAGCAGCGGGGAGCCGAGCGCATCCTACAATGAGCAGTTCTTC. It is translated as CASSGEPSASYNEQFF. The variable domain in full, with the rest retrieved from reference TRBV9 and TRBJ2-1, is DSGVTQTPKHLITATGQRVTLRCSPRSGDLSVYWYQQSLDQGLQFLIQYYNGEERAKGNILERFSAQQFPDLHSELNLSSLELGDSALYFCASSGEPSASYNEQFFGPGTRLTVL.

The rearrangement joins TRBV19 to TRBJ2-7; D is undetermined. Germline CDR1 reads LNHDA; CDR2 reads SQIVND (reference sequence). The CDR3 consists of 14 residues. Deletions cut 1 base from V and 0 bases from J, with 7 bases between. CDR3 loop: CASSIAEDSYEQYF. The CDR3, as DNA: TGTGCCAGTAGTATAGCTGAGGACTCCTACGAGCAGTACTTC.

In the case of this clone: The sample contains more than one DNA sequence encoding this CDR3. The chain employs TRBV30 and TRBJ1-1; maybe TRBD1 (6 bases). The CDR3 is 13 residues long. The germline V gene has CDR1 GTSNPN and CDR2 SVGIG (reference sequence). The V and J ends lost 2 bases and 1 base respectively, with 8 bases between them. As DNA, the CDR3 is TGTGCCTGGAGTCAGGGGCCGAACACTGAAGCTTTCTTT. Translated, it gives CAWSQGPNTEAFF.

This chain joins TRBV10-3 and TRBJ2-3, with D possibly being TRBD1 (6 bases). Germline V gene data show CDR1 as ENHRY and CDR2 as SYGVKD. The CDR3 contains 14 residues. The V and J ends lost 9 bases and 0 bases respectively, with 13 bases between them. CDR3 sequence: CAITGSTSTDTQYF. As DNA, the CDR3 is TGTGCCATAACAGGGTCGACCAGCACAGATACGCAGTATTTT.

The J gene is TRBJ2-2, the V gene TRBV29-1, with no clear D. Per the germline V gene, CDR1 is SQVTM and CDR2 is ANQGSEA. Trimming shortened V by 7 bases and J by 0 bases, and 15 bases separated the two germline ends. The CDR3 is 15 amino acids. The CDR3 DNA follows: TGCAGCGCCGCCGTGGGGTCACCGAACACCGGGGAGCTGTTTTTT. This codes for CSAAVGSPNTGELFF.

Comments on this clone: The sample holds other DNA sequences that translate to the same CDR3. In DNA form, the CDR3 reads TGCGCCAGCAGCTCCGAGGGAGCCTACGAGCAGTACTTC. Translation gives CASSSEGAYEQYF. The V call is TRBV5-1, the J call TRBJ2-7, with D possibly TRBD2 on 5 matching bases. CDR1 and CDR2 from the germline V gene are SGHRS and YFSETQ. The V end lost 3 bases, the J end lost 2 bases, and 9 bases lay between the germline ends. The CDR3 loop spans 13 amino acids.

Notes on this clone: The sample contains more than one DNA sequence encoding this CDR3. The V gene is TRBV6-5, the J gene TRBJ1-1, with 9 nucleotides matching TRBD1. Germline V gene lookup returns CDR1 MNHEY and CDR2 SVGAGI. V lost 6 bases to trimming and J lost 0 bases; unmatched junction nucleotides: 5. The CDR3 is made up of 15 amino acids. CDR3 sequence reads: CASSRQGVLNTEAFF. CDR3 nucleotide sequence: TGTGCCAGCAGCCGACAGGGGGTATTGAACACTGAAGCTTTCTTT.

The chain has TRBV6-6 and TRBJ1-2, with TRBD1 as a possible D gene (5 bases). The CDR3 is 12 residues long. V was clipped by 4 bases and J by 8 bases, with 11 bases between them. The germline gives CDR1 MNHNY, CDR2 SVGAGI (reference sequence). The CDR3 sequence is CASSWDERGYTF. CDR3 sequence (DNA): TGTGCCAGCAGTTGGGACGAGCGGGGCTACACCTTC.

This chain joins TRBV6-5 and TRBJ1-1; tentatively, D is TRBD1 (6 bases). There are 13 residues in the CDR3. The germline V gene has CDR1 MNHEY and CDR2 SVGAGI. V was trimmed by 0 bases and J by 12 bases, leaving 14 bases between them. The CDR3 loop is CASSYSWGRTSFF. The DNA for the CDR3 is TGTGCCAGCAGTTACTCGTGGGGGCGGACGTCTTTCTTT.

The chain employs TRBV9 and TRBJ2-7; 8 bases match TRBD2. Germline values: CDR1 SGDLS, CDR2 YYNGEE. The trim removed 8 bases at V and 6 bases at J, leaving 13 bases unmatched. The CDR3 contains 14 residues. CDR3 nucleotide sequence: TGTGCCAGTACCCCGGGACTAGAAACGTCCGAGCAGTACTTC. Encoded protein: CASTPGLETSEQYF.

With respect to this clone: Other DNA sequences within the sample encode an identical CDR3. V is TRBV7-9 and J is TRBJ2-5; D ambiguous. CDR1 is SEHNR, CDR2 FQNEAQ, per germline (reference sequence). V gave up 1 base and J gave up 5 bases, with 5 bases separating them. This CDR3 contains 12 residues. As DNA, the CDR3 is TGTGCCAGCAGCTTAGGATCGGAGACCCAGTACTTC. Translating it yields CASSLGSETQYF. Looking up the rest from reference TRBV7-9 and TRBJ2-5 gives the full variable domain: DTGVSQNPRHKITKRGQNVTFRCDPISEHNRLYWYRQTLGQGPEFLTYFQNEAQLEKSRLLSDRFSAERPKGSFSTLEIQRTEQGDSAMYLCASSLGSETQYFGPGTRLLVL.

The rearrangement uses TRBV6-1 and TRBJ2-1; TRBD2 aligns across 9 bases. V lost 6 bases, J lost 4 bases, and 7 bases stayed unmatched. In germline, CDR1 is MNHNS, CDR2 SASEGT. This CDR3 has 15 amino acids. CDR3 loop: CASSLASGEYNEQFF. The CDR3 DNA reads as TGTGCCAGCAGCCTCGCTAGCGGGGAATACAATGAGCAGTTCTTC.